A selection of T cell receptor beta chains follows, all from one sample in a study of blood T cell repertoires in COVID-19. This table comes from immunoSEQ multiplex PCR, and its TCRdb copy is limited to in-frame clones, with some not included. The table includes around 140,000 clones, around nine tenths detected once. Source material: peripheral blood. Receptor source: a man aged 70-80 years with active COVID-19. The CDR3 runs from the conserved cysteine through the conserved F or W. Size values are once, few and many counts, or a class for expanded clones, and some rows have none.

CDR3 protein | clone size | V gene
CASSESAGFGNTIYF | . | TRBV6-1
CASSLEIFTGKHGYTF | . | TRBV11-2
CASSLAGGTKNIQYF | once | TRBV11-2
CASSPASGGVYEQYF | . | TRBV18
CSVGWGGSQDTQYF | . | TRBV29-1
CSVHDRTRTEAFF | . | TRBV29-1
CASSRPTDRASQETQYF | . | TRBV6-2/TRBV6-3
CAISESVAGVRDTQYF | . | TRBV10-3
CATSDRGLPYEQYF | . | TRBV24-1
CSTGQGANYGYTF | . | TRBV29-1
CAWRGQGAYTEAFF | . | TRBV30
CSVSGLANYEQYF | . | TRBV29-1
CASSQPTRGYEQYF | few | TRBV4-1
CASSSLGAGKKTEAFF | . | TRBV28
CASSLGSSGRAGNEQFF | . | TRBV5-1
CASSCGPHPYEQYF | . | TRBV12-1
CASSSGGQGYEQYF | . | TRBV11-3
CASSPRPGQTSGNTIYF | . | TRBV9
CAAGGTSTDTQYF | . | TRBV7-2
CASSSGAANTGELFF | . | TRBV4-2
CATRGRQGSHNEQFF | . | TRBV24-1
CASRQTGSYEQYF | few | TRBV5-1
CASSLANTHEQYF | . | TRBV28
CASSMALAGGQNIQYF | few | TRBV19
CASSFRETVWYF | . | TRBV28
CASSLDRGGGQPQHF | . | TRBV28
CAWKTGTGSHRNQPQHF | . | TRBV30
CASSSFPSSYNEQFF | . | TRBV11-2
CASSIGQGYTEAFF | . | TRBV19
CASSSGQGWDTQYF | . | TRBV5-1
CASSFGQLPEQFF | . | TRBV28
CATSPGTSPTQYF | once | TRBV24-1
CASSLGTSARDEQFF | . | TRBV9
CASSLAARQQYF | . | TRBV28
CSVKRGLNGYTF | . | TRBV29-1
CAASSAGMGDTQYF | . | TRBV10-2
CASSSLKDRPLREGGYTF | . | TRBV4-1
CASSSNTGGSTDTQYF | . | TRBV11-2
CASSNSGSHGEQFF | . | TRBV9
CASSFGSVAGDNEQFF | . | TRBV28
CASRQGSSYEQYF | . | TRBV5-1
CASSVGQGLSYEQYF | . | TRBV9
CSARFRETQYF | . | TRBV20-1
CASSSAFHLQGAGQPQHF | . | TRBV5-1
CASSRQREYNEQFF | . | TRBV19
CASSGSVGDEQYF | . | TRBV25-1